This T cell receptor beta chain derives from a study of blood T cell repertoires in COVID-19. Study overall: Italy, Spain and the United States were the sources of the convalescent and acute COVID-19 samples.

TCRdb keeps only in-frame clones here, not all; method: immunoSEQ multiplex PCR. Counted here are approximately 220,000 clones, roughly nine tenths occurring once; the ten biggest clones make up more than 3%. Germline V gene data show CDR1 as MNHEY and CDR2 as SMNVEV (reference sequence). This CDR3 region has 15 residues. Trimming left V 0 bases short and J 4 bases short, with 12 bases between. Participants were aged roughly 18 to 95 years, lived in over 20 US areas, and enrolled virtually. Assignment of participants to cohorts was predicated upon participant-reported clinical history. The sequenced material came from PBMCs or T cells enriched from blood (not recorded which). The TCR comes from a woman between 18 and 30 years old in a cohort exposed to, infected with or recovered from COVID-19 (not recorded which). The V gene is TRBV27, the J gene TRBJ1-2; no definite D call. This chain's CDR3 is CASSLSNSFSYGYTF. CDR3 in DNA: TGTGCCAGCAGTTTATCGAACAGCTTTAGCTATGGCTACACCTTC.